This T cell receptor (beta chain) was found in a study of early T cells in non-severe SARS-CoV-2 infection. Study-level information: Investigators sequenced bulk RNA drawn from unsorted whole blood, and chains remained unpaired.

The ends were cut back, 11 bases at V and 5 bases at J, with 20 bases in the middle. Germline V CDR1 and CDR2: LNHDA, SQIVND (reference sequence). The CDR3 consists of 14 residues. Each cDNA molecule carried a unique molecular identifier. In TCRdb, the 5' RACE reads were re-called with MiXCR into one record per CDR3 protein. The data hold 75,000 to 100,000 distinct CDR3 sequences, with around 15% observed a single time. This clonotype was detected many times. The antigen remains unidentified. Study-level results: Database matching using VDJdb favored anti-spike CD8 responses, with private and CD4 specificities left missing.

The sequence was obtained from an adult who was a healthcare worker with PCR-confirmed SARS-CoV-2 infection or an uninfected control (not recorded which). The sample consisted of whole blood. V and J are TRBV19 and TRBJ2-3; maybe TRBD2 (7 bases). For the CDR3, the DNA is TGTGCCTATCGGAGGGGGGGGCGTGAAGATACGCAGTATTTT. Encoded protein: CAYRRGGREDTQYF.